The 14 T cell receptor beta chains listed next were all sequenced from one sample in a study of shared clonotypes between healthy human individuals. Measured with immunoSEQ multiplex PCR; TCRdb has only the in-frame clones, and not every one. The table includes some 1,900,000 clones, less than 95% detected once. The naive CD8 fraction comprised CD45RO-negative cells positively selected for CCR7 and excluded terminally differentiated effector memory CD45RA+ cells. Source material: naive CD8+ T cells sorted from blood. These receptors originate from a man younger than 35 in good health.

The rearrangement uses TRBV20-1 and TRBJ2-7; the D is unclear. CDR3 size: 9 residues. Deletions cut 7 bases from V and 8 bases from J, with 9 bases between. CDR1 and CDR2 from the germline V gene are DFQATT and SNEGSKA (reference sequence). The CDR3 coding sequence is TGCAGTGACGCAAGTCAGCAGTACTTC. Translating it yields CSDASQQYF.

The chain carries TRBV5-4 and TRBJ2-2, with D unclear. Germline loops: CDR1 SGHNT, CDR2 YYREEE (reference sequence). Between the trimmed V and J ends, which lost 4 bases and 4 bases, there was a span of 5 bases. The CDR3 spans 12 residues. The CDR3 protein is CASSPGTGELFF. The CDR3 DNA reads TGTGCCAGCAGCCCCGGCACCGGGGAGCTGTTTTTT.

The rearrangement joins TRBV4-2 to TRBJ2-1; weak D call: TRBD2 (6 bases). CDR1 and CDR2 (germline): LGHNA, YNFKEQ. Trimming stripped 1 base from V and 5 bases from J, with 6 bases between. This CDR3 region has 13 residues. CDR3 sequence (DNA): TGTGCCAGCAGCCAAGCGGGGGACAATGAGCAGTTCTTC. Amino acid sequence: CASSQAGDNEQFF.

Remarks on this clone: Other DNA sequences in this sample translate to the same CDR3. The rearrangement links TRBV4-3 to TRBJ2-7, with 14 nucleotides matching TRBD2. Unmatched junction bases numbered 1, after V lost 4 bases and J lost 2 bases. In germline, CDR1 is LGHNA, CDR2 YSLEER. The CDR3 runs 15 residues. Here the CDR3 DNA reads TGCGCCAGCAGCCCGGGACTAGCGGGGGCCTACGAGCAGTACTTC. Protein product: CASSPGLAGAYEQYF.

The chain is built from TRBV4-1 and TRBJ1-2; D is unclear. Germline values: CDR1 MGHRA, CDR2 YSYEKL. V was clipped by 0 bases and J by 7 bases, with 9 bases between them. The CDR3 runs to 13 residues. The CDR3 loop is CASSQDLVGGYTF. CDR3 sequence (DNA): TGCGCCAGCAGCCAAGATCTTGTAGGTGGCTACACCTTC.

This clone appeared a single time. The chain uses TRBV7-2 and TRBJ2-1; TRBD2 matches 10 bases. CDR1 and CDR2 from the germline V gene are SGHTA and FQGNSA. The J segment lost 8 bases and the V segment lost 1 base, leaving 8 bases of the junction unmatched. CDR3 length: 16 residues. The CDR3 DNA reads TGTGCCAGCAGCTTAGGGGCGCTAGCGGGGGTGGATGAGCAGTTCTTC. Translating it yields CASSLGALAGVDEQFF.

This clone is a singleton in its sample. The chain recombines TRBV5-1 with TRBJ2-7, with TRBD2 as a possible D gene (6 bases). There are 15 residues in the CDR3. In germline, CDR1 is SGHRS, CDR2 YFSETQ. Trimming cost V 0 bases and J 6 bases, with 16 bases left between them. Written as DNA, the CDR3 is TGCGCCAGCAGCTTGGGGCCCGGGACTCCTTCCGAGCAGTACTTC. Translating it yields CASSLGPGTPSEQYF.

In nucleotides, the CDR3 is TGTGCCAGCAGTTTATTGGGGGGGCCCACTGAAGCTTTCTTT. Its protein is CASSLLGGPTEAFF. The chain uses TRBV27 and TRBJ1-1; a possible D gene is TRBD1 (6 bases). Trimming pared 1 base from V and 4 bases from J, leaving 10 bases between. CDR3 length: 14 amino acids. Looked up from germline, CDR1 is MNHEY and CDR2 is SMNVEV (reference sequence).

The chain carries TRBV6-1 and TRBJ2-1; 7 bases agree with TRBD2. Germline loops: CDR1 MNHNS, CDR2 SASEGT. Trimming at V came to 7 bases and at J to 4 bases, leaving 7 bases not matched to a gene. The CDR3 is 14 amino acids. CDR3 loop: CASNWGEGYNEQFF. The CDR3 coding sequence is TGTGCCAGCAACTGGGGGGAGGGATACAATGAGCAGTTCTTC.

About this clone itself: Other DNA sequences in the sample encode the same CDR3. V usage is TRBV27 and J usage is TRBJ1-2, with D possibly matching TRBD1 (6 bases). V gave up 1 base and J gave up 6 bases, with 9 bases separating them. Germline CDR1 MNHEY, CDR2 SMNVEV (reference sequence). CDR3 size: 13 residues. CDR3 sequence (DNA): TGTGCCAGCAGTTTATGGGCAGGGGATGGCTACACCTTC. Encoded protein: CASSLWAGDGYTF.

This sequence joins TRBV14 and TRBJ2-2; D remains unclear. The V and J ends lost 3 bases and 3 bases respectively, with 11 bases between them. Germline loops: CDR1 SGHDN, CDR2 FVKESK. CDR3 size: 15 residues. The CDR3 spells CASSHGRSHTGELFF. In DNA form, the CDR3 reads TGTGCCAGCAGCCATGGCAGATCCCACACCGGGGAGCTGTTTTTT.

This clone was counted once. This sequence joins TRBV10-3 and TRBJ2-2; TRBD1 matches at 9 bases. The junction had 8 bases not matched to a gene; V was cut back by 2 bases and J by 4 bases. Germline values: CDR1 ENHRY, CDR2 SYGVKD. The CDR3 runs to 17 residues. Written as DNA, the CDR3 is TGTGCCATCAGTGAGCCCGGGACAGGGATCGGCACCGGGGAGCTGTTTTTT. This codes for CAISEPGTGIGTGELFF.

The chain recombines TRBV4-3 with TRBJ2-5; TRBD1 matches at 8 bases. The CDR3 sequence is 17 residues long. Germline V lookup: CDR1 LGHNA, CDR2 YSLEER. The J segment lost 2 bases and the V segment lost 0 bases, leaving 8 bases of the junction unmatched. The CDR3 sequence: CASSQDPQGAEQETQYF. In DNA form, the CDR3 reads TGCGCCAGCAGCCAAGACCCCCAGGGGGCAGAACAAGAGACCCAGTACTTC.

The chain employs TRBV4-3 and TRBJ1-6; D gene ambiguous. The V gene's germline CDR1 is LGHNA and CDR2 YSLEER. This CDR3 contains 15 residues. The ends were cut back, 2 bases at V and 6 bases at J, with 11 bases in the middle. Here the CDR3 reads CASSQSWELNSPLHF. CDR3 DNA sequence: TGCGCCAGCAGCCAAAGTTGGGAGCTTAATTCACCCCTCCACTTT.